Following are 24 T cell receptor beta chains from one sample sequenced in a study of blood T cell repertoires in COVID-19. Produced via immunoSEQ multiplex PCR; TCRdb's table is partial and in-frame only. The sample records under 200,000 clones, approximately 86% being singletons. The sequencing input was peripheral blood. Receptors originate from a man in his 60s with COVID-19, enrolled during active disease.

The chain is built from TRBV5-1 and TRBJ1-5, with D perhaps matching TRBD1 (6 bases). Germline lookup yields CDR1 SGHRS and CDR2 YFSETQ. CDR3 length equals 15 residues. V lost 0 bases and J 2 bases, leaving 9 bases between the germline ends. The CDR3 DNA is TGCGCCAGCAGCTTGGGTGGACAGCGCAATCAGCCCCAGCATTTT. This sequence encodes CASSLGGQRNQPQHF. The full variable domain, completed using reference TRBV5-1 and TRBJ1-5, is KAGVTQTPRYLIKTRGQQVTLSCSPISGHRSVSWYQQTPGQGLQFLFEYFSETQRNKGNFPGRFSGRQFSNSRSEMNVSTLELGDSALYLCASSLGGQRNQPQHFGDGTRLSIL.

The V call is TRBV5-1, the J call TRBJ1-5; 8 bases agree with TRBD1. Trimming removed 7 bases from V and 3 bases from J; junction bases left unmatched: 6. Looked up from germline, CDR1 is SGHRS and CDR2 is YFSETQ. The CDR3 length is 14 residues. DNA of the CDR3: TGCGCCAGCGTCGGACAGGGCTACAATCAGCCCCAGCATTTT. This gives the protein CASVGQGYNQPQHF.

The genes are TRBV5-6 and TRBJ1-1, with 9 positions matching TRBD1. Germline V CDR1 and CDR2: SGHDT, YYEEEE. This CDR3 has 15 residues. V dropped 2 bases and J dropped 0; count of bases not matched to a gene: 2. CDR3 loop: CASSLGTGLNTEAFF. CDR3 DNA: TGTGCCAGCAGCTTAGGGACAGGGTTGAACACTGAAGCTTTCTTT.

V is TRBV19 and J is TRBJ2-7, with 7 bases matching TRBD2. CDR1 and CDR2 from the germline V gene are LNHDA and SQIVND (reference sequence). The J segment lost 2 bases and the V segment lost 5 bases, leaving 9 bases of the junction unmatched. The CDR3 covers 15 residues. This CDR3 reads CASSRSSGSAYEQYF. In nucleotides, the CDR3 is TGTGCCAGTAGTCGGAGTAGCGGGTCGGCCTACGAGCAGTACTTC.

The J gene is TRBJ2-7, the V gene TRBV20-1; 11 bases fit TRBD1. This CDR3 region has 16 residues. Germline trimming cut 3 bases from V and 9 bases from J; bases unmatched to any gene: 16. Germline assignment: CDR1 DFQATT and CDR2 SNEGSKA (reference sequence). The CDR3 DNA reads TGCAGTGCTAGTCTGGGCGGGGACAGGGGGAAGAGCCGGCAGTACTTC. It codes for CSASLGGDRGKSRQYF.

The rearrangement uses TRBV28 and TRBJ1-1, with TRBD1 as a possible D gene (5 bases). CDR1 is MDHEN, CDR2 SYDVKM, per germline. V lost 6 bases and J lost 1, with 6 bases in between. The length of the CDR3 is 12 residues. CDR3 DNA: TGTGCCAGCAGAACAGGGAACACTGAAGCTTTCTTT. This encodes CASRTGNTEAFF.

The chain uses TRBV7-8 and TRBJ2-7; maybe TRBD1 (6 bases). Trimming took 1 base from V and 3 from J, leaving 13 bases between them. The CDR3 runs to 15 residues. Per the germline V gene, CDR1 is SGHVS and CDR2 is FQNEAQ. The CDR3 nucleotides are TGTGCCAGCAGCTTAGTCGGCCAGGGGAGCTACGAGCAGTACTTC. It yields the protein CASSLVGQGSYEQYF. Supplemented by reference TRBV7-8 and TRBJ2-7, the full variable domain reads GAGVSQSPRYKVAKRGQDVALRCDPISGHVSLFWYQQALGQGPEFLTYFQNEAQLDKSGLPSDRFFAERPEGSVSTLKIQRTQQEDSAVYLCASSLVGQGSYEQYFGPGTRLTVT.

This clone was recorded a few times. The rearrangement uses TRBV3-1 (or the pseudogene TRBV3-2) and TRBJ1-6; maybe TRBD1 (6 bases). The CDR3 covers 15 residues. V lost 2 bases and J 10 bases, leaving 15 bases between the germline ends. Germline CDR1 and CDR2: LGHDT and YNNKEL (reference sequence). CDR3 region: CASSQREGVNSPLHF. The CDR3 DNA follows: TGTGCCAGCAGCCAAAGGGAGGGGGTAAACTCACCCCTCCACTTT.

V and J are TRBV5-1 and TRBJ1-2, with 9 bases lining up with TRBD1. CDR1 and CDR2 (germline): SGHRS, YFSETQ. CDR3 length: 14 amino acids. J gave up 4 bases and V 4 bases, and 5 bases lay outside the gene matches. This CDR3 is CASSTGQGFYGYTF. The CDR3 DNA is TGCGCCAGCAGCACTGGACAGGGGTTCTATGGCTACACCTTC.

This chain joins TRBV6-2 or TRBV6-3 and TRBJ1-2; 8 nucleotides line up with TRBD1. V lost 6 bases to trimming and J lost 8 bases; unmatched junction nucleotides: 14. This CDR3 is built from 15 residues. CDR1 is MNHEY and CDR2 is SVGEGT in the germline V gene. The CDR3 DNA follows: TGTGCCAGCAGCCGACCATTCACAGGGGGAGACGGCTACACCTTC. Its translation: CASSRPFTGGDGYTF.

The chain employs TRBV18 and TRBJ1-2; 8 bases map to TRBD1. CDR1 is KGHSH and CDR2 is LQKENI in the germline V gene. CDR3 length: 14 amino acids. The V and J ends lost 3 bases and 1 base, in that order; junction bases with no gene match: 1. The CDR3 DNA is TGTGCCAGCTCACCGACAGGGGTTAACTATGGCTACACCTTC. Translating it yields CASSPTGVNYGYTF.

The CDR3 nucleotides are TGTGCCAGCAGCCAAGTTCGGGGAGTTAATTCACCCCTCCACTTT. It encodes CASSQVRGVNSPLHF. This rearrangement joins TRBV14 to TRBJ1-6; D unresolved. Germline lookup yields CDR1 SGHDN and CDR2 FVKESK. The V end was cut by 1 base, the J end by 6 bases, with 10 bases between. CDR3 length: 15 residues. The full variable domain, rest sourced from reference TRBV14 and TRBJ1-6, is EAGVTQFPSHSVIEKGQTVTLRCDPISGHDNLYWYRRVMGKEIKFLLHFVKESKQDESGMPNNRFLAERTGGTYSTLKVQPAELEDSGVYFCASSQVRGVNSPLHFGNGTRLTVT.

This clone was observed at least ten times. V usage is TRBV20-1 and J usage is TRBJ2-1, with TRBD1 as a possible D gene (6 bases). Germline CDR1 and CDR2: DFQATT and SNEGSKA (reference sequence). The CDR3 is 11 residues long. V lost 2 bases and J lost 7, with 6 bases in between. CDR3: CSARQGNEQFF. The CDR3 nucleotides read TGCAGTGCTAGACAGGGGAATGAGCAGTTCTTC.

The V gene is TRBV2, the J gene TRBJ1-1; 9 nucleotides align to TRBD1. V shed 7 bases, J shed 0 bases, and the junction held 12 bases outside the gene matches. This CDR3 contains 17 residues. The germline V gene has CDR1 SNHLY and CDR2 FYNNEI. The CDR3 here is CASKGTGFLGVNTEAFF. The CDR3 bases are TGTGCCAGCAAGGGGACAGGGTTCCTGGGGGTGAACACTGAAGCTTTCTTT.

The chain couples TRBV7-7 to TRBJ2-1; 12 bases agree with TRBD2. The CDR3 contains 16 residues. The trim removed 5 bases at V and 5 bases at J, leaving 7 bases unmatched. Germline V gives CDR1 SSHAT, CDR2 FNYEAQ (reference sequence). CDR3 region: CASSPLAGGPNNEQFF. As DNA, the CDR3 is TGTGCCAGCAGCCCCCTAGCGGGAGGGCCGAACAATGAGCAGTTCTTC. The full variable domain, completed using reference TRBV7-7 and TRBJ2-1, is GAGVSQSPRYKVTKRGQDVTLRCDPISSHATLYWYQQALGQGPEFLTYFNYEAQPDKSGLPSDRFSAERPEGSISTLTIQRTEQRDSAMYRCASSPLAGGPNNEQFFGPGTRLTVL.

V is TRBV5-6 and J is TRBJ2-1, with 11 bases aligning to TRBD2. The CDR3 extends over 16 amino acids. Germline values: CDR1 SGHDT, CDR2 YYEEEE. V was pared by 0 bases and J by 4 bases, with 3 bases of the junction left unmatched. CDR3 in DNA: TGTGCCAGCAGCTTGGCTGGGACTAGCGGATACAATGAGCAGTTCTTC. Amino acid sequence: CASSLAGTSGYNEQFF.

V usage is TRBV6-1 and J usage is TRBJ2-7; a weak D match, TRBD1 (5 bases). V lost 1 base and J 6 bases, leaving 16 bases between the germline ends. Per germline, CDR1 MNHNS and CDR2 SASEGT. The CDR3 loop spans 15 amino acids. CDR3 protein: CASSEGGGLPGEQYF. In DNA form, the CDR3 reads TGTGCCAGCAGTGAAGGGGGCGGATTACCCGGCGAGCAGTACTTC.

V gene TRBV5-1 combines with J gene TRBJ1-2; tentative D call: TRBD1 (6 bases). Germline CDR1 SGHRS, CDR2 YFSETQ. Between the trimmed V and J ends, which lost 0 bases and 3 bases, there was a span of 21 bases. The length of the CDR3 is 18 residues. DNA of the CDR3: TGCGCCAGCAGCTTGGCTCTGGGTGGGGCAGGGGAAGACTATGGCTACACCTTC. Translated, it gives CASSLALGGAGEDYGYTF.

Here the CDR3 reads CAWLKDKPNYGYTF. The CDR3 nucleotides read TGTGCCTGGCTTAAAGACAAGCCGAACTATGGCTACACCTTC. The rearrangement joins TRBV30 to TRBJ1-2; D is unresolved. CDR1 is GTSNPN, CDR2 SVGIG, per germline (reference sequence). V gave up 5 bases and J gave up 2 bases, with 15 bases separating them. The CDR3 has 14 residues. The full variable domain, in which reference TRBV30 and TRBJ1-2 provide the parts outside the CDR3, is SQTIHQWPATLVQPVGSPLSLECTVEGTSNPNLYWYRQAAGRGLQLLFYSVGIGQISSEVPQNLSASRPQDRQFILSSKKLLLSDSGFYLCAWLKDKPNYGYTFGSGTRLTVV.

The CDR3 DNA reads TGCAGTGCTAGTCGGGATCTAGAGCAGTTCTTC. Encoded protein: CSASRDLEQFF. This chain links TRBV20-1 with TRBJ2-1, with TRBD2 as a possible D gene (5 bases). The V gene's germline CDR1 is DFQATT and CDR2 SNEGSKA (reference sequence). This CDR3 is 11 amino acids long. V was shortened by 3 bases and J by 10 bases, with 10 bases between the two germline ends.

The chain employs TRBV27 and TRBJ1-2; no reliable D call. V lost 5 bases to trimming and J lost 7 bases, with 11 bases between them. This CDR3 spans 12 amino acids. Germline V gives CDR1 MNHEY, CDR2 SMNVEV (reference sequence). CDR3 protein: CASSPSGIGYTF. CDR3 DNA sequence: TGTGCCAGCAGTCCATCCGGGATTGGCTACACCTTC.

J is TRBJ1-5 and V is TRBV6-4; 7 bases are shared with TRBD1. Germline trimming cut 7 bases from V and 4 bases from J; bases unmatched to any gene: 13. This CDR3 has 16 residues. Germline CDR1 and CDR2: MRHNA and SNTAGT. The CDR3 bases are TGTGCCAGCACCTGCCTCGGCGGACAGGATAATCAGCCCCAGCATTTT. As protein: CASTCLGGQDNQPQHF.

The chain combines TRBV7-2 with TRBJ1-1; 12 bases are a match to TRBD1. This CDR3 region has 16 residues. Trimming took 5 bases from V and 3 from J; bases not matched to a gene: 7. CDR1 is SGHTA, CDR2 FQGNSA, per germline. Here the CDR3 DNA reads TGTGCCAGCAGCGAGGGACAGGGGGCGAGGTACACTGAAGCTTTCTTT. Its protein product is CASSEGQGARYTEAFF.

The chain recombines TRBV6-5 with TRBJ2-2; weak D call: TRBD1 (6 bases). The CDR3 is 14 residues long. V was clipped by 8 bases and J by 2 bases, with 12 bases between them. CDR1 MNHEY and CDR2 SVGAGI come from the germline V gene. Written as DNA, the CDR3 is TGTGCCAGCTGGGCAGGGGCTAACACCGGGGAGCTGTTTTTT. Protein product: CASWAGANTGELFF.